This T cell receptor beta chain was found in a study of beta chain features in type 1 diabetes. Study summary: Cell yields, age and gender were similar between patients and healthy donors. Study conclusions and caveats: Still unanswered here is whether HLA type influences TCRB rearrangement.

V lost 1 base, J lost 5 bases, and 8 bases lay in between. Germline assignment: CDR1 SGHNT and CDR2 YYREEE (reference sequence). The CDR3 length is 13 residues. This clone was detected a few times. No antigen is known for it. Expressed TCRB transcripts were sequenced after all isolated RNA was converted to cDNA. TCRdb's copy holds only in-frame clones and misses some; the assay was immunoSEQ multiplex PCR. Here the sample spans roughly 170,000 clones, more than 10% being singletons. Sequenced sample: central memory CD4+ T cells from blood. This chain uses TRBV5-4 with TRBJ2-3, with D perhaps TRBD1 (5 bases). The receptor comes from a woman aged 18 to 35 in good health. CDR3 nucleotide sequence: TGTGCCAGCAGCTTGAAAGGGGTAGATACGCAGTATTTT. Its translation is CASSLKGVDTQYF.